The source of this TCR beta chain is a study of T cells in Graves' hyperthyroidism and ophthalmopathy. Investigators excluded patients with uncontrolled infection, other autoimmune disease, pregnancy or lactation. Orbital computed tomography and thyroid ultrasound, together with serum TRAb and thyroxine and clinical symptoms, were used for diagnoses. Looked up from germline, CDR1 is SQVTM and CDR2 is ANQGSEA. The CDR3 length is 13 residues. This clonotype was counted a single time. The antigen is unknown. Germline and junction disagree at one end, which may indicate a read error. Study-wide findings and caveats: Most clonotypes expanded in thyroid above 0.001 were likewise present in blood. Ophthalmopathy was distinguished from stable hyperthyroidism by 13 V-J signatures.

It was RNA transcripts that yielded the amplified TCR beta CDR3 regions. The HTBI primer set drove a first-round RT-PCR of the TCR CDR3. Via MiXCR, TCRdb re-called the multiplex PCR reads, giving one row per CDR3 protein. The repertoire holds 540,000 or so distinct CDR3 sequences, with about half as singletons. The chain combines TRBV29-1 with TRBJ2-2; TRBD2 is a possible D gene (5 bases). The TCR was taken from an adult woman with Graves' disease, either hyperthyroidism or ophthalmopathy (not recorded which). The sample was peripheral blood or thyroid tissue (not recorded which). The CDR3 region is CSVYPLNAGKLFF. The CDR3 bases are TGCAGCGTTTATCCCCTGAACGCCGGGAAGCTGTTTTTT.